The clone carrying this T cell receptor (beta chain) was observed a handful of times. Per the germline V gene, CDR1 is MNHNY and CDR2 is SVGAGI (reference sequence). This CDR3 is built from 12 residues. The V gene end was trimmed by 6 bases and the J gene end by 8 bases; junction bases not matched to a gene: 7. Using a J-beta primer mix together with a sample-barcoded 5' primer, a second PCR was run for about 6 to 11 cycles. TCRdb itself ran the 5' RACE reads through MiXCR, one entry per CDR3 protein. The sample shows about 1.5 million distinct CDR3 sequences, roughly 43% of them seen only once. The sample is drawn from a study of blood T cells in healthy people across ages.

The sample comprised blood. V is TRBV6-6 and J is TRBJ2-7; 7 bases are shared with TRBD1. The sequence derives from a woman aged 18-30 years in good health. CDR3 bases: TGTGCCAGCAGGTTAGGACAGGAAAAGCAGTACTTC. Its translation: CASRLGQEKQYF.